Sequencing of this T cell receptor (beta chain) was carried out in a study of PD-1 blockade in classical Hodgkin lymphoma. Method: immunoSEQ multiplex PCR; TCRdb's copy keeps in-frame clones and lacks some. The sample shows tens of thousands of clones, roughly 85% of them seen only once. The time point here: cycle 4 day 1 (C4D1), after more than 5 weeks of nivolumab. Each patient experienced a relapse that followed autologous stem cell transplantation, and brentuximab vedotin exposure varied. The specimen was peripheral blood mononuclear cells (PBMCs), collected before the fourth cycle of nivolumab. The TCR comes from a human donor with classical Hodgkin lymphoma.

CDR3 sequence (DNA): TGTGCCAGTAGCGCCGATACAGGAGTGAATTCACCCCTCCACTTT. Amino acid sequence: CASSADTGVNSPLHF. This sequence joins TRBV19 and TRBJ1-6; possibly TRBD1 for D (5 bases). This CDR3 is built from 15 residues. From germline, CDR1 is LNHDA and CDR2 SQIVND (reference sequence). Between the trimmed V and J ends, which lost 6 bases and 7 bases, there was a span of 16 bases.